This T cell receptor (beta chain) was sequenced for a study of shared clonotypes between healthy human individuals. General observations from the study: The low donor count limited represented genetic and exposure-history diversity.

V was pared by 4 bases and J by 4 bases, with 23 bases between. This CDR3 contains 17 residues. Germline lookup yields CDR1 SGHTS and CDR2 YDEGEE. Several immunoSEQ plates held equal portions of the genomic DNA taken from each subset. Assay used: immunoSEQ multiplex PCR; TCRdb lists only in-frame clones, some missing. The sample consists of approximately 2.3 million clones, approximately 93% of them appearing once. On this clone itself: The antigen remains unidentified.

The chain joins TRBV5-8 to TRBJ1-2; D possibly corresponds to TRBD1 (5 bases). Sequencing input: naive CD4+ T cells from PBMCs. Subset of the sample: CD45RA+ positively selected. The TCR comes from a man younger than 35 in good health. Some clones in this sample may be carry-over from other donors' samples. Here the CDR3 reads CASSRGPGHPHSYGYTF. CDR3 DNA sequence: TGTGCCAGCAGCCGGGGCCCAGGCCACCCCCATAGCTATGGCTACACCTTC.